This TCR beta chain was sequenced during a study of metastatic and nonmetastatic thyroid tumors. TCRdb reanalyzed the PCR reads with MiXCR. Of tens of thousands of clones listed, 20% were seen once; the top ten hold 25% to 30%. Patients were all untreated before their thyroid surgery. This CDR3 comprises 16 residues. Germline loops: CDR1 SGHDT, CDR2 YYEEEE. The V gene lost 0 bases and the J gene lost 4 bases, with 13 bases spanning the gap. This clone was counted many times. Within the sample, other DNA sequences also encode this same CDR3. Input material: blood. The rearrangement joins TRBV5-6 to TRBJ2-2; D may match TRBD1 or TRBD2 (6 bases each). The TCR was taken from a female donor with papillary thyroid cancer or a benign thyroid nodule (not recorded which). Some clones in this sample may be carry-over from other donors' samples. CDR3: CASSLETGRSTGELFF. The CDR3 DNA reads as TGTGCCAGCAGCTTGGAAACAGGGAGGTCCACCGGGGAGCTGTTTTTT.